This TCR beta chain emerged from a study of cytomegalovirus exposure and HLA in healthy donors. Study observations and caveats: Evidence from a later analysis indicated that most CMV-associated TCR beta chains looked HLA-restricted.

Use of 60 Vbeta and 13 Jbeta primers characterized the PCR. Profiling relied on immunoSEQ multiplex PCR, and the TCRdb table lists in-frame clones only, not all of them. Found here are fewer than 110,000 clones, 60% to 75% of them singletons; the top ten hold more than 9%. On this clone itself: The antigen is undetermined. One end of the junction fails to match germline, which may point to a read error.

Germline CDR1 is SEHNR and CDR2 is FQNEAQ (reference sequence). The CDR3 is made up of 14 amino acids. The rearrangement links TRBV7-9 to TRBJ1-1; perhaps TRBD1 as D (5 bases). The source material was PBMCs. The sequence was obtained from a man aged 45-65 years in good health and CMV-seronegative. The CDR3 nucleotides are TGTTCCAGCAGCTACCAGGGTGTGAACACTGAAGCTTTCTTT. The encoded protein is CSSSYQGVNTEAFF.